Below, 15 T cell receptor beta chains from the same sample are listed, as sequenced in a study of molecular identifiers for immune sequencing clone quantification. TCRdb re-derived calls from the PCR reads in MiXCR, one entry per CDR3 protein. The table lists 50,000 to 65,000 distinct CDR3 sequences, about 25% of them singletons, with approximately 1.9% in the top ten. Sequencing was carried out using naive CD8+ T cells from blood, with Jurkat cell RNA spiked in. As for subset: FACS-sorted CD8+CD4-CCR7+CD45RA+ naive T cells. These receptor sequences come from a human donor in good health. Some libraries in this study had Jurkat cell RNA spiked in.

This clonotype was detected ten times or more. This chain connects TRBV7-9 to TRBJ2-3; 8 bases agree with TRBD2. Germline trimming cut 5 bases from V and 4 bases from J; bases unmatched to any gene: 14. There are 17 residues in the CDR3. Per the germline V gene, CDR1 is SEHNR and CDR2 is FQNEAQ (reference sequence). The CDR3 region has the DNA TGTGCCAGCAGCCGCCAACCGGCGGGGGGCGGCGCAGATACGCAGTATTTT. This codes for CASSRQPAGGGADTQYF. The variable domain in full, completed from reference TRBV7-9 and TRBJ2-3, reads DTGVSQNPRHKITKRGQNVTFRCDPISEHNRLYWYRQTLGQGPEFLTYFQNEAQLEKSRLLSDRFSAERPKGSFSTLEIQRTEQGDSAMYLCASSRQPAGGGADTQYFGPGTRLTVL.

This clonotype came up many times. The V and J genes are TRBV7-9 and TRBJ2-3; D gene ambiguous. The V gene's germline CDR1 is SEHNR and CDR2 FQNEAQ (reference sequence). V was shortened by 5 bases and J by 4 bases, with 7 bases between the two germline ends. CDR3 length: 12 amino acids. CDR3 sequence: CASSVRPDTQYF. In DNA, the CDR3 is TGTGCCAGCAGCGTAAGACCAGATACGCAGTATTTT.

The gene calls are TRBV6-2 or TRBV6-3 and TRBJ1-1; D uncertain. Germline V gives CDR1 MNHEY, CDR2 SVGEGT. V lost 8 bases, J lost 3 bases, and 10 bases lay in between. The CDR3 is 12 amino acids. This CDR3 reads CASLTVDTEAFF. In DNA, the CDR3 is TGTGCCAGCCTAACGGTGGACACTGAAGCTTTCTTT.

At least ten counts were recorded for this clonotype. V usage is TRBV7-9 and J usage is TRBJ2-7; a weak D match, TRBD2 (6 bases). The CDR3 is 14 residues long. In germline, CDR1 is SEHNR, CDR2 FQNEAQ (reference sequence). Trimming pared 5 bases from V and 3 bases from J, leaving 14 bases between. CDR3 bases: TGTGCCAGCAGCCCCAAAGGTAGCGGCTACGAGCAGTACTTC. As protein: CASSPKGSGYEQYF. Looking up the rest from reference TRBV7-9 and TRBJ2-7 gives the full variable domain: DTGVSQNPRHKITKRGQNVTFRCDPISEHNRLYWYRQTLGQGPEFLTYFQNEAQLEKSRLLSDRFSAERPKGSFSTLEIQRTEQGDSAMYLCASSPKGSGYEQYFGPGTRLTVT.

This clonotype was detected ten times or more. The DNA for the CDR3 is TGCGCCAGCAGCCAAGAGTCTAGCGGGGGGGCTCAAGAGACCCAGTACTTC. Protein product: CASSQESSGGAQETQYF. The V and J genes are TRBV4-1 and TRBJ2-5; 12 positions match TRBD2. Germline assignment: CDR1 MGHRA and CDR2 YSYEKL. The CDR3 is made up of 17 amino acids. J gave up 2 bases and V 0 bases, and 4 bases lay outside the gene matches.

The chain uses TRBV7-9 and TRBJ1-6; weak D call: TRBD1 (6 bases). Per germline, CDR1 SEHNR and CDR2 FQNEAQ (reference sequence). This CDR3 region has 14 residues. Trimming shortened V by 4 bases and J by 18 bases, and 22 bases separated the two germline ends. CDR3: CASSSEETVGAHHF. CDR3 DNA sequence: TGTGCCAGCAGCTCAGAGGAGACCGTGGGGGCGCACCACTTT.

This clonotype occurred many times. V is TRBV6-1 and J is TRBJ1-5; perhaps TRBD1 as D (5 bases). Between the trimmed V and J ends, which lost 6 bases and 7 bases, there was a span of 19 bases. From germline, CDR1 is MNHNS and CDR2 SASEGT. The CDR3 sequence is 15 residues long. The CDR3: CASRSRDARGQPQHF. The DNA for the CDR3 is TGTGCCAGCAGGTCCCGGGACGCCCGGGGCCAGCCCCAGCATTTT.

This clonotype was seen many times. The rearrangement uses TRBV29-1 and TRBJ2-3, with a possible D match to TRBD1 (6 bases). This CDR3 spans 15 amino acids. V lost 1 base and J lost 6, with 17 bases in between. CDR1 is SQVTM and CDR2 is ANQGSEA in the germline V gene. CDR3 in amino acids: CSVEGALGAADTQYF. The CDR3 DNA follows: TGCAGCGTTGAAGGAGCATTGGGGGCGGCGGATACGCAGTATTTT.

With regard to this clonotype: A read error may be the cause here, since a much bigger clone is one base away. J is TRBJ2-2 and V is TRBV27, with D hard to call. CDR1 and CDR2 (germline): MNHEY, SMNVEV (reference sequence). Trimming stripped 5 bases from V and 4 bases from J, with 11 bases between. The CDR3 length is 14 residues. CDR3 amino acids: CASSADGTTGELFF. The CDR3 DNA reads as TGTGCCAGCAGTGCGGACGGAACCACCGGGGAGCTGTTTTTT.

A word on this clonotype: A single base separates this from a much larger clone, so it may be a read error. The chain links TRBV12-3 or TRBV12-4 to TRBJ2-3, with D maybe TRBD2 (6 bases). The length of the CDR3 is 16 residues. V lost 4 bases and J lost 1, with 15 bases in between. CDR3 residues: CASSSYESSGTDTQYF. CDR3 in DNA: TGTGCCAGCAGTTCATATGAGTCTAGCGGCACAGATACGCAGTATTTT.

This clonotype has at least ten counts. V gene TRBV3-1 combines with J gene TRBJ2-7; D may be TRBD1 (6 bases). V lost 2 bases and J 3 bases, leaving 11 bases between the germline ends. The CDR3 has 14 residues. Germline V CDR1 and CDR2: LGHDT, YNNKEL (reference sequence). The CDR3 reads CASSQTGSYYEQYF. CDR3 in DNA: TGTGCCAGCAGCCAAACAGGGTCCTACTACGAGCAGTACTTC.

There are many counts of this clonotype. CDR3 sequence (DNA): TGTGCCAGCAGTGAAGGGACAGTCAACTATGGCTACACCTTC. It encodes CASSEGTVNYGYTF. The chain has TRBV12-3 or TRBV12-4 and TRBJ1-2, with 7 positions matching TRBD1. This CDR3 spans 14 amino acids. V shed 5 bases and J 2 bases; nucleotides not matched to a gene: 5.

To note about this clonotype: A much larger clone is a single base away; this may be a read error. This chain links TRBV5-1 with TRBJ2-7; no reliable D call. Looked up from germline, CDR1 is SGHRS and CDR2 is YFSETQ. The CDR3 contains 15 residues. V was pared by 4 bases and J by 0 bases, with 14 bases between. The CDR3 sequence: CASSPDKPPSYEQYF. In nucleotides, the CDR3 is TGCGCCAGCAGCCCCGACAAGCCACCCTCCTACGAGCAGTACTTC.

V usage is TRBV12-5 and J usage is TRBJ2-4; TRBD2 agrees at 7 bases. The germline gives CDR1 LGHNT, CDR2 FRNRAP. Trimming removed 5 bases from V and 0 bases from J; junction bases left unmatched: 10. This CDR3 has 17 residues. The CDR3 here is CASGQSAGGGAKNIQYF. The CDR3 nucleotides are TGTGCTAGTGGTCAATCGGCGGGCGGGGGAGCCAAAAACATTCAGTACTTC.

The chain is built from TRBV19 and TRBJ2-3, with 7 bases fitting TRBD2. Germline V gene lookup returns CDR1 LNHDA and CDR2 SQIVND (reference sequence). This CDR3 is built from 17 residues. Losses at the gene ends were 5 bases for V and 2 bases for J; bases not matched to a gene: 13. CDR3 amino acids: CASSPNPGGSLTDTQYF. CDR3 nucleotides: TGTGCCAGTAGTCCAAATCCGGGGGGAAGCCTCACAGATACGCAGTATTTT.